Listed below are T cell receptor beta chains from one sample, sequenced in a study of T cell responses to AZD1222 COVID-19 vaccine. Clones were sequenced by immunoSEQ multiplex PCR, and TCRdb holds only the in-frame ones, with some missing. The repertoire holds over 110,000 clones, with roughly 93% as singletons. The input for sequencing was peripheral blood, taken 28 days after the second AZD1222 dose. All receptors come from an adult who received the AZD1222 COVID-19 vaccine. CDR3s include the opening cysteine and the closing phenylalanine or tryptophan. Each record gives: clone size, D gene, V gene, J gene, CDR3 DNA, CDR3 protein. The D gene is left open where the match is weak. A clone size is listed for some rows: how often the clone was seen (once, few, many), or a class if it is expanded.

clone size: -; D gene: -; V gene: TRBV5-4; J gene: TRBJ1-2; CDR3 DNA: TGTGCCAGCGGGACTCAGGGTGGCTATGGCTACACCTTC; CDR3 protein: CASGTQGGYGYTF
clone size: once; D gene: -; V gene: TRBV2; J gene: TRBJ1-1; CDR3 DNA: TGTGCCAGTACGACAGGCATCACTGAAGCTTTCTTT; CDR3 protein: CASTTGITEAFF
clone size: -; D gene: -; V gene: TRBV5-1; J gene: TRBJ1-1; CDR3 DNA: TGCGCCAGCAGCTCGGGACATTCGAACACTGAAGCTTTCTTT; CDR3 protein: CASSSGHSNTEAFF
clone size: -; D gene: -; V gene: TRBV4-2; J gene: TRBJ1-5; CDR3 DNA: TGTGCCAGCAGCCAAGATCCGGTCGGGAATCAGCCCCAGCATTTT; CDR3 protein: CASSQDPVGNQPQHF
clone size: -; D gene: -; V gene: TRBV12-5; J gene: TRBJ1-5; CDR3 DNA: TGTGCTAGTGGTTTGGTACTTTGGACGGGAAGAGGGCCCCAGCATTTT; CDR3 protein: CASGLVLWTGRGPQHF
clone size: -; D gene: -; V gene: TRBV28; J gene: TRBJ1-5; CDR3 DNA: TGTGCCAGCAGGCCCGGGCCCCCGGAGGGCAATCAGCCCCAGCATTTT; CDR3 protein: CASRPGPPEGNQPQHF
clone size: -; D gene: -; V gene: TRBV4-3; J gene: TRBJ2-1; CDR3 DNA: TGCGCCAGCAGCCAAGTTCCGACAGGAGGAGGCAATGAGCAGTTCTTC; CDR3 protein: CASSQVPTGGGNEQFF
clone size: -; D gene: -; V gene: TRBV19; J gene: TRBJ1-2; CDR3 DNA: TGTGCCAGTAGTATGGGCCCTCGGACTTCTAACTATGGCTACACCTTC; CDR3 protein: CASSMGPRTSNYGYTF
clone size: -; D gene: TRBD1; V gene: TRBV18; J gene: TRBJ1-1; CDR3 DNA: TGTGCCAGCTCTAAGGACAGGGGGCCTCGGGAAGCTTTCTTT; CDR3 protein: CASSKDRGPREAFF
clone size: -; D gene: -; V gene: TRBV9; J gene: TRBJ1-3; CDR3 DNA: TGTGCCAGCAGCGTAGAAGGGGTCAGGTCATACTCTGGAAACACCATATATTTT; CDR3 protein: CASSVEGVRSYSGNTIYF
clone size: -; D gene: -; V gene: TRBV3-1/TRBV3-2; J gene: TRBJ1-3; CDR3 DNA: TGTGCCAGCAGCCAAGGGGTCGGAGACTCTGGAAACACCATATATTTT; CDR3 protein: CASSQGVGDSGNTIYF
clone size: -; D gene: -; V gene: TRBV4-3; J gene: TRBJ1-1; CDR3 DNA: TGCGCCAGCAGCCAATCCGGAAACACTGAAGCTTTCTTT; CDR3 protein: CASSQSGNTEAFF
clone size: -; D gene: TRBD1; V gene: TRBV10-3; J gene: TRBJ1-2; CDR3 DNA: TGTGCCATCGGGGACAGGGACAACTATGGCTACACCTTC; CDR3 protein: CAIGDRDNYGYTF
clone size: -; D gene: TRBD1; V gene: TRBV2; J gene: TRBJ2-4; CDR3 DNA: TGTGCCAGCCGGGACAGGGGAATCATTCAGTACTTC; CDR3 protein: CASRDRGIIQYF
clone size: -; D gene: -; V gene: TRBV4-2; J gene: TRBJ1-1; CDR3 DNA: TGTGCCAGCAGCCAAGTGGTGGCGAGCATGAACACTGAAGCTTTCTTT; CDR3 protein: CASSQVVASMNTEAFF
clone size: -; D gene: -; V gene: TRBV5-8; J gene: TRBJ1-2; CDR3 DNA: TGTGCCAGCAGCGACGGCCCAGCGGGGGGGGCCTATGGCTACACCTTC; CDR3 protein: CASSDGPAGGAYGYTF
clone size: -; D gene: TRBD1; V gene: TRBV2; J gene: TRBJ1-2; CDR3 DNA: TGTGCCAGCAGTGACGACAGGGGTGACGGCTACACCTTC; CDR3 protein: CASSDDRGDGYTF
clone size: -; D gene: -; V gene: TRBV6-5; J gene: TRBJ1-4; CDR3 DNA: TGTGCCAGCAGACGGGCGGGGGTGTACGAAAAACTGTTTTTT; CDR3 protein: CASRRAGVYEKLFF
clone size: once; D gene: -; V gene: TRBV19; J gene: TRBJ2-3; CDR3 DNA: TGTGCCAGTAGTGGGCAGCTCACCGTTAGCACAGATACGCAGTATTTT; CDR3 protein: CASSGQLTVSTDTQYF
clone size: -; D gene: -; V gene: TRBV3-1/TRBV3-2; J gene: TRBJ1-1; CDR3 DNA: TGTGCCAGCAGCCAGTTTAGGAGCACTGAAGCTTTCTTT; CDR3 protein: CASSQFRSTEAFF
clone size: -; D gene: TRBD1; V gene: TRBV5-1; J gene: TRBJ1-1; CDR3 DNA: TGCGCCAGCAGCCCCGGGGGACAGGTGAACACTGAAGCTTTCTTT; CDR3 protein: CASSPGGQVNTEAFF
clone size: -; D gene: TRBD1; V gene: TRBV5-6; J gene: TRBJ1-2; CDR3 DNA: TGTGCCAGCAGCTACGGGACAGGGACTAACTATGGCTACACCTTC; CDR3 protein: CASSYGTGTNYGYTF
clone size: -; D gene: -; V gene: TRBV7-2; J gene: TRBJ1-5; CDR3 DNA: TGTGCCAGCAGGGAACGCAGCAATCAGCCCCAGCATTTT; CDR3 protein: CASRERSNQPQHF
clone size: -; D gene: -; V gene: TRBV4-2; J gene: TRBJ1-1; CDR3 DNA: TGTGCCAGCAGCCAAGAAGGCAGGGGTCCTGAAGCTTTCTTT; CDR3 protein: CASSQEGRGPEAFF
clone size: -; D gene: -; V gene: TRBV27; J gene: TRBJ2-6; CDR3 DNA: TGTGCCAGCAGTTCGTTTAACTCTGGGGCCAACGTCCTGACTTTC; CDR3 protein: CASSSFNSGANVLTF
clone size: many; D gene: TRBD1; V gene: TRBV23-1; J gene: TRBJ2-2; CDR3 DNA: TGCGCCAGCAGTCCGCCGGGACAGTACACCGGGGAGCTGTTTTTT; CDR3 protein: CASSPPGQYTGELFF
clone size: -; D gene: TRBD2; V gene: TRBV25-1; J gene: TRBJ2-1; CDR3 DNA: TGTGCCAGCCAGTGGGGGTCAGCGGGGGGACGAGGTAATGAGCAGTTCTTC; CDR3 protein: CASQWGSAGGRGNEQFF
clone size: -; D gene: TRBD1; V gene: TRBV19; J gene: TRBJ1-1; CDR3 DNA: TGTGCCACCACCGCGGGACAGGTAGGAACTGAAGCTTTCTTT; CDR3 protein: CATTAGQVGTEAFF
clone size: -; D gene: -; V gene: TRBV5-5; J gene: TRBJ1-1; CDR3 DNA: TGTGCCAGCAGCTTGAATGGGGAGTTCATCACTGAAGCTTTCTTT; CDR3 protein: CASSLNGEFITEAFF